One and the same sample provided the 27 T cell receptor beta chains below, sequenced in a study of response to subunit inactivated influenza vaccine. TCRdb processed the RT-PCR reads anew with MiXCR; each CDR3 protein has one entry. The sample shows hundreds of thousands of distinct CDR3 sequences, about 20% of them seen only once. This material consisted of PBMCs from blood, taken approximately 22 months after vaccination. The receptors were sampled from a man aged 45 to 70 who received an inactivated influenza vaccine.

V is TRBV10-3 and J is TRBJ2-7; D remains unclear. Germline CDR1 ENHRY, CDR2 SYGVKD. The germline V and J ends were trimmed by 10 bases and 1 base, with 14 bases remaining between them. The CDR3 length is 13 residues. CDR3 sequence: CATNRPQSYEQYF. The DNA of the CDR3 is TGTGCCACCAACCGGCCACAGTCCTACGAGCAGTACTTC.

For this clonotype: With a much larger clone just one base away, this may be a read error. This chain uses TRBV6-2 or TRBV6-3 with TRBJ2-7, with D possibly TRBD1 on 5 matching bases. The germline CDR1 and CDR2 sequences are MNHEY and SVGEGT. The CDR3 consists of 15 residues. The CDR3 sequence is CAGSYTLGWGSEQYF. The CDR3 nucleotides read TGTGCCGGCAGTTACACCCTGGGATGGGGCTCCGAGCAGTACTTC.

Many counts were recorded for this clonotype. DNA of the CDR3: TGTGCCAGCAGTTATGGGGGACCGCACAATGAGCAGTTCTTC. Translating gives CASSYGGPHNEQFF. The J gene is TRBJ2-1, the V gene TRBV6-5; D possibly uses TRBD1 or TRBD2 (5 bases each). The CDR3 is 14 residues long. Trimming took 3 bases from V and 5 from J, leaving 11 bases between them. Per germline, CDR1 MNHEY and CDR2 SVGAGI.

This clonotype came up a few times. The chain couples TRBV20-1 to TRBJ1-2, with D uncertain. The CDR3 consists of 15 residues. V was clipped by 6 bases and J by 1 base, with 18 bases between them. The germline V gene encodes CDR1 DFQATT and CDR2 SNEGSKA (reference sequence). CDR3 nucleotide sequence: TGCAGTGCAAGAAGGGCGGGATCCTTTAACTATGGCTACACCTTC. Translation gives CSARRAGSFNYGYTF.

Only a few counts were recorded for this clonotype. The chain recombines TRBV28 with TRBJ1-2; D is ambiguous. The CDR3 has 11 residues. V was trimmed by 5 bases and J by 8 bases, leaving 9 bases between them. Germline V gene lookup returns CDR1 MDHEN and CDR2 SYDVKM. The CDR3 DNA reads TGTGCCAGCAGTGAACCGGGGGGCTACACCTTC. This gives the protein CASSEPGGYTF.

V gene TRBV20-1 combines with J gene TRBJ2-4, with no clear D. Trimming removed 3 bases from V and 0 bases from J, with 15 bases in between. The CDR3 consists of 16 residues. Germline CDR1 DFQATT, CDR2 SNEGSKA (reference sequence). CDR3 DNA sequence: TGCAGTGCTAGGGAGTATGGTCTTCTAGCCAAAAACATTCAGTACTTC. Protein: CSAREYGLLAKNIQYF.

Only a few counts were recorded for this clonotype. The chain recombines TRBV10-3 with TRBJ1-1, with D perhaps TRBD1 (5 bases). Germline-derived CDR1 and CDR2 are ENHRY and SYGVKD. The CDR3 consists of 20 residues. Between the trimmed V and J ends, which lost 3 bases and 4 bases, there was a span of 30 bases. CDR3 residues: CAISDRAAAPPSPGGTEAFF. DNA for the CDR3: TGTGCCATCAGTGATCGGGCAGCCGCTCCCCCGAGCCCGGGGGGCACTGAAGCTTTCTTT.

The table lists this clonotype with a few counts. CDR3 protein: CASSRGFESNEQFF. The CDR3 region has the DNA TGTGCCAGCAGTAGGGGGTTTGAAAGCAATGAGCAGTTCTTC. The chain is built from TRBV2 and TRBJ2-1; possibly TRBD1 for D (6 bases). In germline, CDR1 is SNHLY, CDR2 FYNNEI. V dropped 5 bases and J dropped 6 bases, with 14 bases sitting between them. The CDR3 sequence is 14 residues long. The variable domain in full, completed from reference TRBV2 and TRBJ2-1, reads EPEVTQTPSHQVTQMGQEVILRCVPISNHLYFYWYRQILGQKVEFLVSFYNNEISEKSEIFDDQFSVERPDGSNFTLKIRSTKLEDSAMYFCASSRGFESNEQFFGPGTRLTVL.

This clonotype was seen only a few times. The chain has TRBV7-2 and TRBJ2-3, with 10 bases fitting TRBD2. The V gene's germline CDR1 is SGHTA and CDR2 FQGNSA. This CDR3 has 17 residues. The trim removed 1 base at V and 2 bases at J, leaving 6 bases unmatched. The CDR3: CASSLGVAGGPTDTQYF. CDR3 nucleotides: TGTGCCAGCAGCTTAGGAGTAGCGGGGGGTCCCACAGATACGCAGTATTTT.

This clonotype was recorded at least ten times. The chain carries TRBV28 and TRBJ2-5; D is ambiguous. This CDR3 is built from 14 residues. Per the germline V gene, CDR1 is MDHEN and CDR2 is SYDVKM. V lost 6 bases, J lost 3 bases, and 14 bases lay in between. The CDR3 nucleotides read TGTGCCAGCAGCACGGGTCAGCTGAAAGAGACCCAGTACTTC. It is translated as CASSTGQLKETQYF. Based on the CDR3 plus reference TRBV28 and TRBJ2-5, the full variable domain is DVKVTQSSRYLVKRTGEKVFLECVQDMDHENMFWYRQDPGLGLRLIYFSYDVKMKEKGDIPEGYSVSREKKERFSLILESASTNQTSMYLCASSTGQLKETQYFGPGTRLLVL.

With respect to this clonotype: The junction does not match germline at one end; this may be a read error. The chain uses TRBV12-3 or TRBV12-4 and TRBJ1-4; 7 bases match TRBD1. The CDR3 length is 12 residues. The DNA of the CDR3 is TGTGCCAGCAGTAAACAGACAGGGAGTAGGATTTTT. Its protein product is CASSKQTGSRIF.

The rearrangement joins TRBV11-3 to TRBJ2-7; D is perhaps TRBD1 (5 bases). Trimming removed 7 bases at V and 0 bases at J, with 13 bases between. CDR3 size: 14 residues. The germline CDR1 and CDR2 sequences are SGHNT and YENEEA. CDR3: CASTEDRISYEQYF. CDR3 DNA: TGTGCCAGCACCGAAGACAGAATCTCCTACGAGCAGTACTTC.

The table lists this clonotype with many counts. The J gene is TRBJ1-5, the V gene TRBV24-1; TRBD1 is a possible D gene (5 bases). This CDR3 contains 14 residues. Germline values: CDR1 KGHDR, CDR2 SFDVKD. V lost 2 bases to trimming and J lost 5 bases, with 9 bases between them. Here the CDR3 reads CATSDSDSDQPQHF. The CDR3 bases are TGTGCCACCAGTGATTCCGACAGCGATCAGCCCCAGCATTTT.

This clonotype has ten or more counts. This chain joins TRBV28 and TRBJ1-1; a weak D match, TRBD1 (6 bases). This CDR3 is built from 14 residues. CDR1 and CDR2 from the germline V gene are MDHEN and SYDVKM. V lost 5 bases to trimming and J lost 0 bases, with 10 bases between them. CDR3 nucleotides: TGTGCCAGCAGTCCGTGGACAGTGAACACTGAAGCTTTCTTT. Translation gives CASSPWTVNTEAFF.

The rearrangement links TRBV30 to TRBJ1-5; 8 nucleotides align to TRBD1. The trim removed 0 bases at V and 1 base at J, leaving 2 bases unmatched. CDR3 length equals 15 residues. Germline V gene sequence: CDR1 GTSNPN, CDR2 SVGIG (reference sequence). CDR3 DNA sequence: TGTGCCTGGAGTGTCGGACAGGGCAGCAATCAGCCCCAGCATTTT. This gives the protein CAWSVGQGSNQPQHF.

This clonotype was picked up many times. The chain links TRBV5-1 to TRBJ2-1, with unresolved D. CDR1 and CDR2 (germline): SGHRS, YFSETQ. CDR3 size: 14 residues. Trimming cost V 2 bases and J 7 bases, with 13 bases left between them. Here the CDR3 DNA reads TGCGCCAGCAGCTTTCCTAACGTGGGGAATGAGCAGTTCTTC. Translation: CASSFPNVGNEQFF. The variable domain in full, with the rest retrieved from reference TRBV5-1 and TRBJ2-1, is KAGVTQTPRYLIKTRGQQVTLSCSPISGHRSVSWYQQTPGQGLQFLFEYFSETQRNKGNFPGRFSGRQFSNSRSEMNVSTLELGDSALYLCASSFPNVGNEQFFGPGTRLTVL.

This clonotype appeared a few times. The CDR3 reads CASSRSGREKLFF. Written as DNA, the CDR3 is TGTGCCAGCAGCCGTTCTGGACGCGAAAAACTGTTTTTT. The chain combines TRBV3-1 with TRBJ1-4; no reliable D call. The germline gives CDR1 LGHDT, CDR2 YNNKEL (reference sequence). The V end lost 4 bases, the J end lost 8 bases, and 11 bases lay between the germline ends. The CDR3 consists of 13 residues.

Concerning this clonotype: Germline and junction disagree at one end, which may indicate a read error. The CDR3 nucleotides are TGCAGTGCCAGAGGACAGGGTAGGGACTCTGGAAACACCATATATTTT. Translation gives CSARGQGRDSGNTIYF. The chain employs TRBV20-1 and TRBJ1-3; 8 bases agree with TRBD1. Germline V gene lookup returns CDR1 DFQATT and CDR2 SNEGSKA (reference sequence). CDR3 length: 16 amino acids.

The rearrangement joins TRBV9 to TRBJ2-2; D is unresolved. The CDR3 has 12 amino acids. Trimming removed 0 bases from V and 11 bases from J, with 8 bases in between. Germline V CDR1 and CDR2: SGDLS, YYNGEE. The chain's CDR3 is CASSVGGSELFF. CDR3 DNA: TGTGCCAGCAGCGTAGGGGGTTCCGAGCTGTTTTTT. The full variable domain, rest sourced from reference TRBV9 and TRBJ2-2, is DSGVTQTPKHLITATGQRVTLRCSPRSGDLSVYWYQQSLDQGLQFLIQYYNGEERAKGNILERFSAQQFPDLHSELNLSSLELGDSALYFCASSVGGSELFFGEGSRLTVL.

This clonotype was recorded many times. V and J are TRBV14 and TRBJ1-2; no clear D. The CDR3 totals 14 residues. Germline loops: CDR1 SGHDN, CDR2 FVKESK. Trimming shortened V by 1 base and J by 5 bases, and 11 bases separated the two germline ends. The CDR3 sequence: CASSQGAGRYGYTF. The CDR3 DNA reads as TGTGCCAGCAGCCAAGGGGCAGGAAGATATGGCTACACCTTC.

The rearrangement links TRBV5-1 to TRBJ1-6; 8 nucleotides agree with TRBD1. CDR3 length equals 18 residues. CDR1 and CDR2 (germline): SGHRS, YFSETQ. The trim removed 4 bases at V and 5 bases at J, leaving 14 bases unmatched. As DNA, the CDR3 is TGCGCCAGCAGCCCCAGACAGGGGAGCTCCCTCAATAATTCACCCCTCCACTTT. This translates into CASSPRQGSSLNNSPLHF. The full variable domain, completed using reference TRBV5-1 and TRBJ1-6, is KAGVTQTPRYLIKTRGQQVTLSCSPISGHRSVSWYQQTPGQGLQFLFEYFSETQRNKGNFPGRFSGRQFSNSRSEMNVSTLELGDSALYLCASSPRQGSSLNNSPLHFGNGTRLTVT.

The chain joins TRBV10-3 to TRBJ1-1; 9 bases match TRBD1. Losses at the gene ends were 9 bases for V and 1 base for J; bases not matched to a gene: 3. Germline CDR1 is ENHRY and CDR2 is SYGVKD. There are 13 residues in the CDR3. The CDR3 bases are TGTGCCATACAGGGGGCAGGGAACACTGAAGCTTTCTTT. It yields the protein CAIQGAGNTEAFF.

The gene calls are TRBV20-1 and TRBJ1-1; possible D gene TRBD1, 5 bases. V lost 2 bases and J lost 5, with 15 bases in between. The germline CDR1 and CDR2 sequences are DFQATT and SNEGSKA (reference sequence). This CDR3 contains 14 residues. The CDR3 DNA sequence: TGCAGTGCTAGACCCGGGCAGGGAGGAACTGAAGCTTTCTTT. Its translation: CSARPGQGGTEAFF.

This clonotype has just a few counts. This chain connects TRBV4-3 to TRBJ1-2, with D tentatively TRBD1 (6 bases). The CDR3 sequence is 15 residues long. Germline V lookup: CDR1 LGHNA, CDR2 YSLEER. The V end was cut by 0 bases, the J end by 8 bases, with 16 bases between. As DNA, the CDR3 is TGCGCCAGCAGCCAAGATCGTTGGACAGTCCGCGGCTACACCTTC. As protein: CASSQDRWTVRGYTF.

This clonotype was observed a few times. This chain uses TRBV29-1 with TRBJ1-2; a weak D match, TRBD1 (5 bases). Trimming removed 5 bases at V and 0 bases at J, with 10 bases between. The CDR3 runs to 13 residues. Germline V lookup: CDR1 SQVTM, CDR2 ANQGSEA. This CDR3 is CSVLGGPNYGYTF. The CDR3 nucleotides are TGCAGCGTTTTGGGGGGTCCTAACTATGGCTACACCTTC.

This clonotype was seen a handful of times. The rearrangement uses TRBV29-1 and TRBJ1-1, with 8 bases aligning to TRBD1. The CDR3 is made up of 14 amino acids. With 7 bases clipped from V and 3 bases from J, the junction kept 10 bases outside the gene matches. From germline, CDR1 is SQVTM and CDR2 ANQGSEA. CDR3 sequence: CSGRQGLVDTEAFF. In DNA, the CDR3 is TGCAGCGGGAGACAGGGGCTCGTGGACACTGAAGCTTTCTTT.

The table lists this clonotype with a few counts. The chain recombines TRBV4-2 with TRBJ1-6; D might be TRBD1 (5 bases). The germline V gene has CDR1 LGHNA and CDR2 YNFKEQ. Trimming removed 0 bases from V and 13 bases from J, with 13 bases in between. The CDR3 has 14 amino acids. The CDR3 region has the DNA TGTGCCAGCAGCCAAGAACGGGACCGCCGCCCCCTCCACTTT. Translation: CASSQERDRRPLHF.